This TCR beta chain was recorded in a study of CD8 T cells in ankylosing spondylitis (dated by TCRdb to the late 2010s). For the wider study: The study profiled T cell receptor beta repertoires in healthy donors and ankylosing spondylitis patients to find disease-linked TCR variants. The full study cohort comprised around 23 ankylosing spondylitis patients and approximately 100 healthy donors. Peripheral blood was sampled, and synovial fluid was also collected from ankylosing spondylitis patients. The research as a whole found: Some TCR beta motif variants had previously been reported in synovial fluid and blood of reactive arthritis patients, which suggested common disease-initiation mechanisms. Blood from ankylosing spondylitis patients appeared to be characterized by a TCR beta motif composed of several highly homologous amino acid variants. The disease-linked clones had a CD8+ phenotype and were found at relatively low frequencies in peripheral blood. The disease-linked clones were reported as significantly enriched in matched synovial fluid samples from ankylosing spondylitis patients.

As regards this clonotype: What antigen it recognizes has not been identified. Base quality data are lacking; no much larger clone is found one base away.

The data were produced on an Illumina HiSeq 2500. TCR beta libraries were prepared by quantitative 5'-RACE with molecular barcodes. The paper's data handling went like this. To identify disease-linked TCR variants, a new computational method was used, one built on a probabilistic model of VDJ rearrangement. The raw public reads went through TCRdb reprocessing: fastp at Q25, MiXCR clone calling, in-frame beta chains kept. Records with the same CDR3 protein are collapsed into one entry carrying the most frequent genes and DNA. TCRdb, not the original authors, processed these V and J calls. This sample has 220,000 or so distinct CDR3 sequences in its table, and 15% to 20% of those were observed once. Of the sample, under 55% falls within the top ten clones. CDR1 and CDR2, looked up from the germline V gene (reference sequence), are LNHDA and SQIVND. Trimming costs V 1 base and J 0 bases, and their ends lie 0 bases apart. The CDR3 runs 13 amino acids, cysteine and phenylalanine included. The retained sequence is limited to the CDR3, 39 bases, with the frame set at the first base.

The rearranged segments are TRBV19 and TRBJ2-2; the D gene assignment is ambiguous. What was sequenced was blood, either unsorted or a sorted T cell fraction (not recorded which). The TCR originated in a male donor with ankylosing spondylitis. CDR3 region: CASSIANTGELFF. The DNA sequence is TGTGCCAGTAGTATAGCGAACACCGGGGAGCTGTTTTTT.